These 30 T cell receptor beta chains were all obtained from the same sample, sequenced in a study of OX40 agonist ivuxolimab in advanced cancers. Measured with immunoSEQ multiplex PCR; TCRdb has only the in-frame clones, and not every one. The sample consists of fewer than 85,000 clones, around four fifths of them appearing once. The specimen comprised CD4+ or CD8+ T cells sorted from blood, sampled in a trial of the OX40 agonist ivuxolimab. All receptors derive from an adult with an advanced solid tumor such as melanoma, head and neck, liver or kidney cancer.

V is TRBV5-1 and J is TRBJ2-7; D is possibly TRBD1 or TRBD2 (5 bases each). V lost 8 bases and J lost 3, with 18 bases in between. Germline CDR1 SGHRS, CDR2 YFSETQ. The CDR3 covers 14 residues. CDR3 in DNA: TGCGCCAGTCGGACGGGACCCGGGGACTACGAGCAGTACTTC. Amino acids: CASRTGPGDYEQYF.

This clone has a single count. The V and J genes are TRBV9 and TRBJ2-3; 12 bases align to TRBD2. The CDR3 extends over 19 amino acids. The V gene end was trimmed by 4 bases and the J gene end by 3 bases; junction bases not matched to a gene: 15. In germline, CDR1 is SGDLS, CDR2 YYNGEE. The chain's CDR3 is CASSIGLAGSSGGTDTQYF. CDR3 nucleotide sequence: TGTGCCAGCAGCATCGGACTAGCGGGGTCATCTGGGGGTACAGATACGCAGTATTTT.

V usage is TRBV30 and J usage is TRBJ2-6; D not certain. This CDR3 has 15 amino acids. Germline CDR1 GTSNPN, CDR2 SVGIG (reference sequence). V lost 2 bases and J lost 0, with 8 bases in between. CDR3 DNA sequence: TGTGCCTGGAGTCCTGGGTACTCTGGGGCCAACGTCCTGACTTTC. It encodes CAWSPGYSGANVLTF. Supplemented by reference TRBV30 and TRBJ2-6, the full variable domain reads SQTIHQWPATLVQPVGSPLSLECTVEGTSNPNLYWYRQAAGRGLQLLFYSVGIGQISSEVPQNLSASRPQDRQFILSSKKLLLSDSGFYLCAWSPGYSGANVLTFGAGSRLTVL.

This clone showed up just once. The CDR3 spells CAWTEGTNEKLFF. The CDR3, as DNA: TGTGCCTGGACGGAGGGTACTAATGAAAAACTGTTTTTT. The V and J genes are TRBV30 and TRBJ1-4; no firm D call. This CDR3 is 13 amino acids long. V lost 4 bases and J 2 bases, leaving 8 bases between the germline ends. CDR1 is GTSNPN, CDR2 SVGIG, per germline (reference sequence).

The J gene is TRBJ2-5, the V gene TRBV6-1; the match to TRBD2 covers 7 bases. The germline CDR1 and CDR2 sequences are MNHNS and SASEGT. The CDR3 sequence is 14 residues long. V trimming: 7 bases; J trimming: 3 bases; junction bases outside the gene matches: 8. In DNA form, the CDR3 reads TGTGCCAGCACCTTGGGGGGGAATGAAGAGACCCAGTACTTC. Translating gives CASTLGGNEETQYF.

This chain uses TRBV28 with TRBJ2-4, with TRBD1 as a possible D gene (5 bases). Trimming removed 3 bases at V and 8 bases at J, with 14 bases between. CDR1 is MDHEN and CDR2 is SYDVKM in the germline V gene. The CDR3 is made up of 14 amino acids. As DNA, the CDR3 is TGTGCCAGCAGTTTGCAGGCTGGCAGGGACATTCAGTACTTC. It translates to CASSLQAGRDIQYF.

This clone appeared a single time. The rearrangement links TRBV19 to TRBJ1-5, with 7 bases aligning to TRBD1. There are 16 residues in the CDR3. V trimming: 6 bases; J trimming: 0 bases; junction bases outside the gene matches: 8. Germline V lookup: CDR1 LNHDA, CDR2 SQIVND (reference sequence). CDR3 residues: CASSESRQGSNQPQHF. CDR3 DNA: TGTGCCAGTAGCGAATCCAGACAGGGTAGCAATCAGCCCCAGCATTTT. The whole variable domain, remainder taken from reference TRBV19 and TRBJ1-5, is DGGITQSPKYLFRKEGQNVTLSCEQNLNHDAMYWYRQDPGQGLRLIYYSQIVNDFQKGDIAEGYSVSREKKESFPLTVTSAQKNPTAFYLCASSESRQGSNQPQHFGDGTRLSIL.

This clone was found once. The chain links TRBV5-4 to TRBJ2-1; 10 bases map to TRBD2. Germline values: CDR1 SGHNT, CDR2 YYREEE (reference sequence). After removal of 9 bases from V and 5 bases from J, the junction contained 8 bases not matched to a gene. This CDR3 region has 14 residues. CDR3 bases: TGTGCCACCTTAGCGGGAGGTCGGGACAATGAGCAGTTCTTC. It encodes CATLAGGRDNEQFF.

J is TRBJ2-1 and V is TRBV19, with D perhaps assigned TRBD1 or TRBD2 (6 bases each). Between the trimmed V and J ends, which lost 3 bases and 5 bases, there was a span of 20 bases. This CDR3 is built from 17 residues. CDR1 is LNHDA, CDR2 SQIVND, per germline (reference sequence). The CDR3 spells CASSMGVRGQWDNEQFF. In DNA form, the CDR3 reads TGTGCCAGTAGTATGGGGGTTCGGGGGCAATGGGACAATGAGCAGTTCTTC.

The chain uses TRBV19 and TRBJ1-2; tentatively, D is TRBD1 (6 bases). Deletions cut 5 bases from V and 3 bases from J, with 13 bases between. Germline CDR1 is LNHDA and CDR2 is SQIVND (reference sequence). This CDR3 region has 14 residues. The CDR3 reads CASSRGHLDYGYTF. CDR3 nucleotides: TGTGCCAGTAGTCGGGGACACCTGGACTATGGCTACACCTTC.

The chain joins TRBV10-2 to TRBJ2-5, with 7 nucleotides matching TRBD1. This CDR3 region has 14 residues. CDR1 and CDR2 (germline): WSHSY, SAAADI. The junction had 4 bases not matched to a gene; V was cut back by 6 bases and J by 0 bases. CDR3 protein: CASRGTVYQETQYF. Here the CDR3 DNA reads TGCGCCAGCAGGGGGACAGTGTACCAAGAGACCCAGTACTTC.

The chain employs TRBV30 and TRBJ2-5; tentative D call: TRBD1 (5 bases). CDR1 is GTSNPN, CDR2 SVGIG, per germline (reference sequence). CDR3 length: 12 amino acids. With 2 bases removed from V and 7 bases from J, the gap between germline ends came to 11 bases. The chain's CDR3 is CAWSQEQGTQYF. The CDR3, as DNA: TGTGCCTGGAGTCAGGAGCAGGGGACCCAGTACTTC.

This clone was counted between two and nine times. This sequence joins TRBV19 and TRBJ2-2; either TRBD1 or TRBD2 may fit D (6 bases each). Germline V gives CDR1 LNHDA, CDR2 SQIVND (reference sequence). V was cut by 8 bases and J by 6 bases, with 28 bases left in between. The CDR3 extends over 18 amino acids. This CDR3 reads CASGTRTGASRRAGELFF. CDR3 coding DNA: TGTGCCAGTGGGACCCGGACGGGGGCCTCTCGAAGGGCCGGGGAGCTGTTTTTT.

This clone occurred a few times. Other DNA variants within this sample encode the same CDR3. V gene TRBV7-3 combines with J gene TRBJ2-2; D not certain. The V gene lost 8 bases and the J gene lost 0 bases, with 7 bases spanning the gap. Germline loops: CDR1 SGHTA, CDR2 FQGTGA. The CDR3 has 13 amino acids. This CDR3 is CASSSANTGELFF. In DNA form, the CDR3 reads TGTGCCAGCTCATCGGCGAACACCGGGGAGCTGTTTTTT. Full variable domain (remainder filled in from reference TRBV7-3 and TRBJ2-2): GAGVSQTPSNKVTEKGKYVELRCDPISGHTALYWYRQSLGQGPEFLIYFQGTGAADDSGLPNDRFFAVRPEGSVSTLKIQRTERGDSAVYLCASSSANTGELFFGEGSRLTVL.

This chain links TRBV5-1 with TRBJ2-3; 10 nucleotides agree with TRBD2. The germline gives CDR1 SGHRS, CDR2 YFSETQ. J lost 3 bases, V lost 5 bases, and 3 bases had no gene match. The CDR3 sequence is 14 residues long. This CDR3 is CASRQAGGTDTQYF. CDR3 DNA sequence: TGCGCCAGCAGGCAAGCGGGGGGGACAGATACGCAGTATTTT.

The chain links TRBV18 to TRBJ2-7, with no clear D. Germline CDR1 and CDR2: KGHSH and LQKENI. V was shortened by 3 bases and J by 0 bases, with 3 bases between the two germline ends. This CDR3 has 12 amino acids. DNA of the CDR3: TGTGCCAGCTCACCTAGCTCCTACGAGCAGTACTTC. Protein: CASSPSSYEQYF.

This clone appeared a single time. The chain combines TRBV10-3 with TRBJ1-3; 7 positions match TRBD1. CDR1 ENHRY and CDR2 SYGVKD come from the germline V gene. The CDR3 runs 14 residues. The V gene end was trimmed by 7 bases and the J gene end by 4 bases; junction bases not matched to a gene: 7. This CDR3 reads CAIMVDRAGNTIYF. CDR3 nucleotides: TGTGCCATCATGGTCGACAGGGCAGGAAACACCATATATTTT.

This clone counts as medium-sized. The chain uses TRBV7-9 and TRBJ1-1; no reliable D call. This CDR3 region has 12 residues. Trimming left V 2 bases short and J 8 bases short, with 9 bases between. Germline V gives CDR1 SEHNR, CDR2 FQNEAQ (reference sequence). The CDR3 loop reads CASSLLDQEAFF. As DNA, the CDR3 is TGTGCCAGCAGCTTACTAGACCAAGAAGCTTTCTTT. The full variable domain, in which reference TRBV7-9 and TRBJ1-1 provide the parts outside the CDR3, is DTGVSQNPRHKITKRGQNVTFRCDPISEHNRLYWYRQTLGQGPEFLTYFQNEAQLEKSRLLSDRFSAERPKGSFSTLEIQRTEQGDSAMYLCASSLLDQEAFFGQGTRLTVV.

The J gene is TRBJ2-1, the V gene TRBV7-2; D perhaps matches TRBD1 (6 bases). The CDR3 covers 15 residues. V lost 5 bases, J lost 8 bases, and 19 bases lay in between. Germline V CDR1 and CDR2: SGHTA, FQGNSA. In DNA form, the CDR3 reads TGTGCCAGCAGCCCACCCCCGAGGGGGTTCGATGAGCAGTTCTTC. This sequence encodes CASSPPPRGFDEQFF.

The genes are TRBV7-9 and TRBJ2-1; 7 nucleotides agree with TRBD1. V shed 5 bases, J shed 8 bases, and the junction held 6 bases outside the gene matches. Germline CDR1 and CDR2: SEHNR and FQNEAQ (reference sequence). The CDR3 has 13 residues. The CDR3 DNA reads TGTGCCAGCAGCCGAGACAGGGTGGATGAGCAGTTCTTC. Translation gives CASSRDRVDEQFF. The full variable domain, completed using reference TRBV7-9 and TRBJ2-1, is DTGVSQNPRHKITKRGQNVTFRCDPISEHNRLYWYRQTLGQGPEFLTYFQNEAQLEKSRLLSDRFSAERPKGSFSTLEIQRTEQGDSAMYLCASSRDRVDEQFFGPGTRLTVL.

This chain links TRBV9 with TRBJ2-7, with 9 bases matching TRBD2. The CDR3 contains 14 residues. The germline V gene encodes CDR1 SGDLS and CDR2 YYNGEE. V lost 3 bases to trimming and J lost 2 bases; unmatched junction nucleotides: 3. DNA of the CDR3: TGTGCCAGCAGCGGTAGCGGGGGAGCCTACGAGCAGTACTTC. This translates into CASSGSGGAYEQYF.

The gene calls are TRBV5-4 and TRBJ2-7; the D gene is possibly TRBD1 (5 bases). CDR1 is SGHNT, CDR2 YYREEE, per germline (reference sequence). V lost 3 bases and J lost 3, with 13 bases in between. The CDR3 loop spans 14 amino acids. CDR3 DNA sequence: TGTGCCAGCAGCTCCCAGGGCCAGAGCTACGAGCAGTACTTC. This translates into CASSSQGQSYEQYF.

The chain uses TRBV11-2 and TRBJ2-7; the match to TRBD2 covers 9 bases. Losses at the gene ends were 5 bases for V and 2 bases for J; bases not matched to a gene: 7. This CDR3 region has 15 residues. The germline gives CDR1 SGHAT, CDR2 FQNNGV. The CDR3 sequence: CASSQGLASPYEQYF. The CDR3 bases are TGTGCCAGCAGCCAAGGACTAGCGAGCCCCTACGAGCAGTACTTC.

The V gene is TRBV7-9, the J gene TRBJ1-5, with 11 bases aligning to TRBD1. Germline values: CDR1 SEHNR, CDR2 FQNEAQ (reference sequence). The CDR3 length is 16 residues. V lost 5 bases and J lost 0; bases outside the gene matches: 3. The CDR3 reads CASSQGTGGSNQPQHF. In DNA form, the CDR3 reads TGTGCCAGCAGCCAAGGGACAGGGGGTAGCAATCAGCCCCAGCATTTT. The entire variable domain, with the rest obtained from reference TRBV7-9 and TRBJ1-5, is as follows: DTGVSQNPRHKITKRGQNVTFRCDPISEHNRLYWYRQTLGQGPEFLTYFQNEAQLEKSRLLSDRFSAERPKGSFSTLEIQRTEQGDSAMYLCASSQGTGGSNQPQHFGDGTRLSIL.

In this sample, this clone turned up once. The chain carries TRBV27 and TRBJ2-5; no clear D. CDR1 is MNHEY, CDR2 SMNVEV, per germline (reference sequence). This CDR3 has 12 residues. V lost 4 bases and J 5 bases, leaving 8 bases between the germline ends. The chain's CDR3 is CASSWDGETQYF. CDR3 DNA: TGTGCCAGCAGTTGGGATGGGGAGACCCAGTACTTC.

The chain links TRBV19 to TRBJ1-4, with D uncertain. The CDR3 runs 14 residues. Germline CDR1 and CDR2: LNHDA and SQIVND (reference sequence). V was shortened by 8 bases and J by 10 bases, with 20 bases between the two germline ends. The CDR3 nucleotides are TGTGCCAGTTCTTTTGACCTTCATGTTGGAAAACTGTTTTTT. It codes for CASSFDLHVGKLFF.

This chain connects TRBV27 to TRBJ1-4; no clear D. Germline CDR1 reads MNHEY; CDR2 reads SMNVEV (reference sequence). Trimming shortened V by 6 bases and J by 0 bases, and 11 bases separated the two germline ends. The CDR3 covers 15 residues. This chain's CDR3 is CASSRAGATNEKLFF. CDR3 in DNA: TGTGCCAGCAGCCGAGCAGGTGCAACTAATGAAAAACTGTTTTTT.

This clone was found once. The rearrangement uses TRBV28 and TRBJ1-1; TRBD1 aligns across 7 bases. The CDR3 covers 15 residues. The germline V gene encodes CDR1 MDHEN and CDR2 SYDVKM. The V gene end was trimmed by 6 bases and the J gene end by 9 bases; junction bases not matched to a gene: 16. In nucleotides, the CDR3 is TGTGCCAGCAGGTCCTTTAGTGGACAGGCCCGGCAAGCTTTCTTT. Translation: CASRSFSGQARQAFF.

The chain is built from TRBV6-1 and TRBJ2-3; D not resolved. Trimming cost V 2 bases and J 2 bases, with 5 bases left between them. The CDR3 runs 13 residues. Per germline, CDR1 MNHNS and CDR2 SASEGT. DNA of the CDR3: TGTGCCAGCAGTGAACCCTTCACAGATACGCAGTATTTT. It yields the protein CASSEPFTDTQYF.

The V and J genes are TRBV28 and TRBJ2-2; TRBD2 might be the D (6 bases). The CDR3 sequence is 15 residues long. V lost 3 bases and J 7 bases, leaving 15 bases between the germline ends. Germline assignment: CDR1 MDHEN and CDR2 SYDVKM. The CDR3 coding sequence is TGTGCCAGCAGTTTTTCGGGGGATGAAGGCGGGGAGCTGTTTTTT. This codes for CASSFSGDEGGELFF.